The present T cell receptor beta chain was sequenced within a study of blood T cells in healthy people across ages. This clonotype was seen many times. The germline CDR1 and CDR2 sequences are SGDLS and YYNGEE. V trimming: 0 bases; J trimming: 5 bases; junction bases outside the gene matches: 9. The CDR3 runs to 16 residues. Together with a sample-barcoded 5' primer, a J-beta primer mix was included in a second PCR lasting about 7 to 11 cycles. TCRdb re-analysed the 5' RACE reads in MiXCR, keeping a single row per CDR3 protein. The table shows 800,000 to 1,300,000 distinct CDR3 sequences, with under 30% occurring only once. The same data also went into a second study, on T cells of mothers and their children.

The chain couples TRBV9 to TRBJ2-5, with 8 bases that match TRBD1. This TCR came from a girl aged 2 to 10 in good health. The material sequenced was blood. CDR3 loop: CASSVDGAGGSETQYF. CDR3 bases: TGTGCCAGCAGCGTAGACGGTGCAGGGGGCTCGGAGACCCAGTACTTC.